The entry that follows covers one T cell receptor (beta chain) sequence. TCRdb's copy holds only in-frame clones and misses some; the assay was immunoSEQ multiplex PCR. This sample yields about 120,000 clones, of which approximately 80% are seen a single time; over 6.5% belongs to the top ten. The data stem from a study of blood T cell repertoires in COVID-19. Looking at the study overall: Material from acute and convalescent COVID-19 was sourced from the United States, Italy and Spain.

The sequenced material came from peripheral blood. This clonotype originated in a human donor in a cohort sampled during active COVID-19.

The CDR3 spells CASRDDGQGGTEAFF. The CDR3 nucleotides read TGTGCCAGCAGGGACGATGGGCAGGGGGGTACTGAAGCTTTCTTT. This chain links TRBV28 with TRBJ1-1; 7 nucleotides line up with TRBD1. This CDR3 has 15 residues. V was clipped by 6 bases and J by 5 bases; unmatched bases: 12. Germline CDR1 and CDR2: MDHEN and SYDVKM.